The present T cell receptor beta chain was sequenced within a study of PD-1 blockade in classical Hodgkin lymphoma. Documented time point: cycle 4 day 1 (C4D1), after 5 to 7 weeks of nivolumab. Exposure to brentuximab vedotin varied, and each patient had relapsed following autologous stem cell transplantation. Method: immunoSEQ multiplex PCR; TCRdb's copy keeps in-frame clones and lacks some. The sample includes 27,000 or so clones, over 60% of them seen just once. CDR3 length: 14 amino acids. Germline CDR1 reads MNHNY; CDR2 reads SVGAGI (reference sequence). V lost 0 bases to trimming and J lost 2 bases, with 7 bases between them.

The chain is built from TRBV6-6 and TRBJ1-2; D unresolved. The clonotype was recovered from a human donor with classical Hodgkin lymphoma. Here the sequenced sample was peripheral blood mononuclear cells (PBMCs), taken before the fourth cycle of nivolumab. For the CDR3, the DNA is TGTGCCAGCAGTTACTCGACCAGGAACTATGGCTACACCTTC. This gives the protein CASSYSTRNYGYTF.